This TCR beta chain was documented in a study of T cell responses to AZD1222 COVID-19 vaccine. The method was immunoSEQ multiplex PCR; TCRdb's version includes in-frame clones alone and lacks a portion of them. Here the sample spans 170,000 or so clones, approximately 93% being singletons. CDR1 is SEHNR, CDR2 FQNEAQ, per germline (reference sequence). The V gene lost 3 bases and the J gene lost 2 bases, with 15 bases spanning the gap. The CDR3 is 16 residues long. A word on this clone: The antigen is unknown.

Study-level results: Most donors were white British and more were female, and clonal diversity was possibly underestimated.

This specimen was peripheral blood, taken on day 0 of AZD1222 vaccination. The chain joins TRBV7-9 to TRBJ2-3; D unresolved. This receptor was identified in an adult in good health. Here the CDR3 DNA reads TGTGCCAGCAGCTTTCGGACGGCGACCGTCACAGATACGCAGTATTTT. Translation gives CASSFRTATVTDTQYF.